These 17 T cell receptor beta chains came from one sample sequenced in a study of graft-versus-host responses after intestinal transplantation. For these TCRs, the target antigens are not known. Here immunoSEQ multiplex PCR was the method, and the copy in TCRdb shows in-frame clones only, minus some. The repertoire holds approximately 110,000 clones, with more than 90% as singletons. Sequenced here: unstimulated CD4+ T cells sorted from spleen or lymph node cells, sampled before transplant. The receptors were sampled from a human donor who was the organ donor for an intestinal transplant.

The V gene is TRBV5-1, the J gene TRBJ2-7; no clear D. V was pared by 0 bases and J by 2 bases, with 9 bases between. The CDR3 loop spans 14 amino acids. CDR1 is SGHRS and CDR2 is YFSETQ in the germline V gene. The CDR3: CASSLGLRAYEQYF. In nucleotides, the CDR3 is TGCGCCAGCAGCTTGGGACTGCGCGCCTACGAGCAGTACTTC. Full variable domain (remainder filled in from reference TRBV5-1 and TRBJ2-7): KAGVTQTPRYLIKTRGQQVTLSCSPISGHRSVSWYQQTPGQGLQFLFEYFSETQRNKGNFPGRFSGRQFSNSRSEMNVSTLELGDSALYLCASSLGLRAYEQYFGPGTRLTVT.

The CDR3 is CASSQEDPKTAGQDSYEQYF. CDR3 nucleotide sequence: TGTGCCAGCAGCCAAGAGGACCCCAAGACCGCGGGGCAGGACAGCTACGAGCAGTACTTC. The chain couples TRBV4-2 to TRBJ2-7; D may match TRBD1 or TRBD2 (6 bases each). The V end lost 0 bases, the J end lost 3 bases, and 27 bases lay between the germline ends. This CDR3 comprises 20 residues. Germline loops: CDR1 LGHNA, CDR2 YNFKEQ.

This chain uses TRBV27 with TRBJ2-2; 7 bases map to TRBD1. This CDR3 contains 12 residues. J gave up 8 bases and V 5 bases, and 2 bases lay outside the gene matches. CDR1 is MNHEY, CDR2 SMNVEV, per germline (reference sequence). The CDR3 sequence is CASSKDRGELFF. The CDR3 nucleotides are TGTGCCAGCAGTAAGGACAGGGGGGAGCTGTTTTTT.

Regarding this clone: Other DNA sequences in this specimen translate into the identical CDR3. The chain carries TRBV7-9 and TRBJ2-5; perhaps TRBD2 as D (6 bases). The germline gives CDR1 SEHNR, CDR2 FQNEAQ (reference sequence). The CDR3 runs to 13 residues. Deletions cut 0 bases from V and 4 bases from J, with 6 bases between. For the CDR3, the DNA is TGTGCCAGCAGCTTAGCGGGAGGAGAGACCCAGTACTTC. Translating gives CASSLAGGETQYF. Filled out from reference TRBV7-9 and TRBJ2-5, the complete variable domain reads DTGVSQNPRHKITKRGQNVTFRCDPISEHNRLYWYRQTLGQGPEFLTYFQNEAQLEKSRLLSDRFSAERPKGSFSTLEIQRTEQGDSAMYLCASSLAGGETQYFGPGTRLLVL.

The V call is TRBV4-2, the J call TRBJ1-5; D possibly corresponds to TRBD1 (6 bases). Germline CDR1 reads LGHNA; CDR2 reads YNFKEQ. This CDR3 is 15 amino acids long. The V gene lost 0 bases and the J gene lost 3 bases, with 9 bases spanning the gap. The CDR3 here is CASSQDAGDNQPQHF. The CDR3 DNA is TGTGCCAGCAGCCAAGATGCAGGGGACAATCAGCCCCAGCATTTT.

The chain is built from TRBV20-1 and TRBJ2-1; possibly TRBD2 for D (6 bases). CDR1 is DFQATT, CDR2 SNEGSKA, per germline (reference sequence). The CDR3 is 11 residues long. Trimming took 5 bases from V and 8 from J, leaving 10 bases between them. CDR3 sequence reads: CSASGVDEQFF. The CDR3 bases are TGCAGTGCTTCGGGGGTGGATGAGCAGTTCTTC.

The chain employs TRBV9 and TRBJ2-2, with TRBD2 identical over 7 bases. CDR1 and CDR2 (germline): SGDLS, YYNGEE. CDR3 length: 15 amino acids. The V and J ends lost 4 bases and 9 bases, in that order; junction bases with no gene match: 12. The chain's CDR3 is CASSSTLRGERELFF. The CDR3 nucleotides are TGTGCCAGCAGCTCAACCCTCCGGGGGGAGCGGGAGCTGTTTTTT.

The chain has TRBV28 and TRBJ1-5; 7 nucleotides line up with TRBD1. CDR1 is MDHEN, CDR2 SYDVKM, per germline. The CDR3 length is 15 residues. The V segment lost 6 bases and the J segment 2 bases; nucleotides outside the gene matches: 7. In DNA, the CDR3 is TGTGCCAGCAGCTGGGGGGACAGACGCAATCAGCCCCAGCATTTT. Translating it yields CASSWGDRRNQPQHF.

The chain combines TRBV7-2 with TRBJ1-1; 9 bases map to TRBD1. J gave up 4 bases and V 1 base, and 10 bases lay outside the gene matches. The CDR3 has 17 residues. Germline V gene lookup returns CDR1 SGHTA and CDR2 FQGNSA. The CDR3 DNA follows: TGTGCCAGCAGCTTAGATCGACAGGGGGAGACGGGCACTGAAGCTTTCTTT. Residues: CASSLDRQGETGTEAFF.

The chain couples TRBV29-1 to TRBJ2-5, with a possible D match to TRBD1 (5 bases). This CDR3 is 10 amino acids long. Germline V gene sequence: CDR1 SQVTM, CDR2 ANQGSEA. V lost 2 bases and J lost 7, with 5 bases in between. In DNA, the CDR3 is TGCAGCGTTGAAACAGGGACCCAGTACTTC. Translating gives CSVETGTQYF.

The chain joins TRBV6-6 to TRBJ2-5, with 8 bases aligning to TRBD2. The CDR3 contains 14 residues. Germline loops: CDR1 MNHNY, CDR2 SVGAGI (reference sequence). V lost 7 bases, J lost 5 bases, and 9 bases stayed unmatched. CDR3 amino acids: CASMSEAGEETQYF. CDR3 coding DNA: TGTGCCAGCATGAGCGAAGCGGGAGAGGAGACCCAGTACTTC.

The rearrangement uses TRBV28 and TRBJ2-2, with TRBD1 matching over 9 bases. Germline lookup yields CDR1 MDHEN and CDR2 SYDVKM. The trim removed 2 bases at V and 0 bases at J, leaving 4 bases unmatched. This CDR3 has 17 residues. The CDR3 nucleotides read TGTGCCAGCAGTTTACCACAGGGGGCCGCGAACACCGGGGAGCTGTTTTTT. Its translation is CASSLPQGAANTGELFF.

The CDR3 nucleotides read TGTGCCAGCAGTTGGGGGCAGGGGGCATGGGTTTATGGCTACACCTTC. This codes for CASSWGQGAWVYGYTF. V and J are TRBV28 and TRBJ1-2, with 8 bases that match TRBD1. There are 16 residues in the CDR3. With V trimmed by 4 bases and J by 5 bases, 12 bases remained unmatched. The V gene's germline CDR1 is MDHEN and CDR2 SYDVKM.

This clone was detected once. Other DNA sequences in this specimen translate into the identical CDR3. The chain is built from TRBV18 and TRBJ2-7, with D tentatively TRBD2 (7 bases). Germline V lookup: CDR1 KGHSH, CDR2 LQKENI. The CDR3 runs to 12 residues. Trimming took off 3 bases at V and 6 bases at J, with 9 bases between the two ends. CDR3 bases: TGTGCCAGCTCACCGGGAGGGGGCGAGCAGTACTTC. Translation: CASSPGGGEQYF.

The chain links TRBV4-1 to TRBJ1-2; TRBD1 matches 8 bases. Germline assignment: CDR1 MGHRA and CDR2 YSYEKL. CDR3 length: 14 residues. Losses at the gene ends were 2 bases for V and 8 bases for J; bases not matched to a gene: 7. The CDR3 spells CASSQRQGAEGYTF. DNA of the CDR3: TGCGCCAGCAGCCAAAGGCAGGGGGCAGAGGGCTACACCTTC.

DNA for the CDR3: TGCAGCGTTGAGGGGACGAACTATGGCTACACCTTC. Its protein is CSVEGTNYGYTF. The rearrangement uses TRBV29-1 and TRBJ1-2, with D possibly TRBD1 on 5 matching bases. CDR1 and CDR2 from the germline V gene are SQVTM and ANQGSEA. This CDR3 has 12 residues. Trimming removed 3 bases from V and 2 bases from J, with 7 bases in between. The full variable domain, with the rest looked up from reference TRBV29-1 and TRBJ1-2, is SAVISQKPSRDICQRGTSLTIQCQVDSQVTMMFWYRQQPGQSLTLIATANQGSEATYESGFVIDKFPISRPNLTFSTLTVSNMSPEDSSIYLCSVEGTNYGYTFGSGTRLTVV.

V usage is TRBV10-3 and J usage is TRBJ2-5; D may correspond to TRBD1 or TRBD2 (5 bases each). Germline lookup yields CDR1 ENHRY and CDR2 SYGVKD. This CDR3 has 13 amino acids. Trimming removed 2 bases from V and 1 base from J, with 5 bases in between. CDR3 coding DNA: TGTGCCATCAGTGAGGGGACCCAAGAGACCCAGTACTTC. Translation gives CAISEGTQETQYF.